A single sample is the source of the 4 T cell receptor beta chains below, sequenced in a study of a mutant IDH1 vaccine in newly diagnosed glioma. Time point: baseline, week 1 (first vaccination visit). As to treatment: pre-vaccination baseline after standard-of-care therapy. Profiled with immunoSEQ multiplex PCR; TCRdb holds only in-frame clones, not every one. The sample lists about 38,000 clones; about 78% were seen once. The sample here was PBMCs, taken from a glioma patient treated with radiotherapy, temozolomide or both. These TCRs come from a man between 35 and 55 years old with glioma. Some clones in this sample may be carry-over from other donors' samples.

The chain combines TRBV6-6 with TRBJ1-4; D not resolved. The CDR3 sequence is 12 residues long. CDR1 MNHNY and CDR2 SVGAGI come from the germline V gene (reference sequence). Trimming took 11 bases from V and 3 from J, leaving 10 bases between them. The CDR3 nucleotides are TGTGCCTCCCGTGATTCTAATGAAAAACTGTTTTTT. This sequence encodes CASRDSNEKLFF.

The chain uses TRBV5-4 and TRBJ2-7, with TRBD2 matching over 7 bases. Germline CDR1 and CDR2: SGHNT and YYREEE (reference sequence). With V trimmed by 4 bases and J by 4 bases, 11 bases remained unmatched. The CDR3 runs 15 residues. The CDR3 coding sequence is TGTGCCAGCAGCCCAGGCGAGCGGGGTGATTACGAGCAGTACTTC. Amino acid sequence: CASSPGERGDYEQYF.

This clone has more than one count but fewer than ten. V and J are TRBV7-9 and TRBJ2-5; D might be TRBD1 (5 bases). V shed 6 bases and J shed 7 bases, with 12 bases lying between them. Per germline, CDR1 SEHNR and CDR2 FQNEAQ (reference sequence). This CDR3 has 12 amino acids. CDR3 coding DNA: TGTGCCAGCAGTCAGGACATTGGGACCCAGTACTTC. Translated, it gives CASSQDIGTQYF.

V gene TRBV2 combines with J gene TRBJ2-3, with a weak D call TRBD2 (5 bases). With 8 bases removed from V and 0 bases from J, the gap between germline ends came to 12 bases. Germline CDR1 is SNHLY and CDR2 is FYNNEI. There are 14 residues in the CDR3. DNA for the CDR3: TGTGCCAGCTCTAGCACTACTAGCACAGATACGCAGTATTTT. Encoded protein: CASSSTTSTDTQYF.